This entry describes one T cell receptor beta chain. These data come from a study of shared clonotypes between healthy human individuals. The data were produced by immunoSEQ multiplex PCR, yet TCRdb's version contains in-frame clones alone and is incomplete. Altogether millions of clones are present, 85% to 95% being singletons, with the ten largest covering more than 0.1%. Sequencing was carried out using naive CD4+ T cells sorted from blood. Indicated subset: CD45RA+ positively selected. The source is a man younger than 35 in good health.

CDR3 DNA sequence: TGTGCCAGCAGTCCTGAGGCCAATCAGCCCCAGCATTTT. Protein sequence: CASSPEANQPQHF. The chain combines TRBV6-4 with TRBJ1-5; no clear D. V lost 5 bases to trimming and J lost 3 bases, with 8 bases between them. The CDR3 runs 13 residues. The germline gives CDR1 MRHNA, CDR2 SNTAGT.